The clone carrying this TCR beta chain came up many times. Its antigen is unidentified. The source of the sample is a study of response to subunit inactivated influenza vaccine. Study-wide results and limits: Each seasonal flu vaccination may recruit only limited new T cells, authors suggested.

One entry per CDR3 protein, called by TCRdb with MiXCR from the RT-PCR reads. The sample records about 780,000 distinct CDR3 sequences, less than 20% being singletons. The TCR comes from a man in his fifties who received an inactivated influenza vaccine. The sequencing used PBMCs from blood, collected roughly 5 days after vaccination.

The CDR3 DNA sequence: TGCGCCAGCAGCTTGAGGCCCCAAGAGACCCAGTACTTC. Protein product: CASSLRPQETQYF. The chain has TRBV5-1 and TRBJ2-5; D is unresolved. The V and J ends lost 1 base and 1 base respectively, with 5 bases between them. This CDR3 comprises 13 residues. Germline CDR1 and CDR2: SGHRS and YFSETQ.